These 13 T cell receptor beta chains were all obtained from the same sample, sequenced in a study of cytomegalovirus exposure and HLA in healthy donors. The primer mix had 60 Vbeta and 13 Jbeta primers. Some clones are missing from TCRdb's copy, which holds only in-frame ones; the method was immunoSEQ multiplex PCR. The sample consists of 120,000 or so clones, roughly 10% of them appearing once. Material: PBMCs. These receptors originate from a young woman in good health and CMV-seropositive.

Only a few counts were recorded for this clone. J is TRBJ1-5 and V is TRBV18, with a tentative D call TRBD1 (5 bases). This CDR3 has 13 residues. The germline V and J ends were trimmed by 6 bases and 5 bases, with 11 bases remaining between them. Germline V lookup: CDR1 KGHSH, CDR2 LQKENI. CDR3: CASSTGRDQPQHF. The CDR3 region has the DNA TGTGCCAGCTCTACAGGTAGAGATCAGCCCCAGCATTTT.

CDR3 sequence (DNA): TGTGCCAGCAGCCGGGGACAGCGCGACCAAGAGACCCAGTACTTC. Translated, it gives CASSRGQRDQETQYF. This chain uses TRBV7-8 with TRBJ2-5; 7 bases agree with TRBD1. Trimming at V came to 5 bases and at J to 0 bases, leaving 6 bases not matched to a gene. Per germline, CDR1 SGHVS and CDR2 FQNEAQ. The CDR3 runs 15 residues.

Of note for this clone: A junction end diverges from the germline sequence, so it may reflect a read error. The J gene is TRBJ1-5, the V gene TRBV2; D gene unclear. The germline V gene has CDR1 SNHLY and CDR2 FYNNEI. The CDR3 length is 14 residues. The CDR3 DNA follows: TGTGCCAGCACCTCAGAGGGAAGCAATCAGCCCCGGCATTTT. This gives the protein CASTSEGSNQPRHF.

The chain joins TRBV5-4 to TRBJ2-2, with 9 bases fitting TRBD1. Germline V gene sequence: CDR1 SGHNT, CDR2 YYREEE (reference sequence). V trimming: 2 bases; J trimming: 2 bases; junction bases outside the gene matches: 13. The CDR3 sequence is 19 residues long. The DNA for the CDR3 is TGTGCCAGCAGCTTAGCGGGACAGGGATACCTGATCAACACCGGGGAGCTGTTTTTT. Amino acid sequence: CASSLAGQGYLINTGELFF.

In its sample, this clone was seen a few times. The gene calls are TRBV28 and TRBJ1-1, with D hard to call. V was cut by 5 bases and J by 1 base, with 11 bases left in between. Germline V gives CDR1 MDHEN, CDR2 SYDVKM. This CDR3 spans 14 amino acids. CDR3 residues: CASSTTRGNTEAFF. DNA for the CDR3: TGTGCCAGCAGTACGACGCGAGGGAACACTGAAGCTTTCTTT.

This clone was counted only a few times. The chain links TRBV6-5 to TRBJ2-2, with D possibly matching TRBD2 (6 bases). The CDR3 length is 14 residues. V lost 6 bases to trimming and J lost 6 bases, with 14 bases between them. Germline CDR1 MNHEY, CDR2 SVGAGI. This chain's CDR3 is CASRATTGAGELFF. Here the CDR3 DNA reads TGTGCCAGCAGGGCAACTACGGGGGCCGGGGAGCTGTTTTTT.

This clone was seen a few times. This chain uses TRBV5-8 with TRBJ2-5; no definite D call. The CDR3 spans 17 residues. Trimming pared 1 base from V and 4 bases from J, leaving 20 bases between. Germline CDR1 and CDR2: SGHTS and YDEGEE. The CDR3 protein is CASSLMEWRQLGETQYF. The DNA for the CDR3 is TGTGCCAGCAGCTTGATGGAATGGCGGCAGCTAGGAGAGACCCAGTACTTC.

Written as DNA, the CDR3 is TGCAGCGTTGACACATTATTAACGGGCACTGAAGCTTTCTTT. Translated, it gives CSVDTLLTGTEAFF. The J gene is TRBJ1-1, the V gene TRBV29-1; D gene ambiguous. Deletions cut 3 bases from V and 4 bases from J, with 15 bases between. Germline assignment: CDR1 SQVTM and CDR2 ANQGSEA. This CDR3 is 14 amino acids long. Using reference TRBV29-1 and TRBJ1-1 for the parts outside the CDR3, the full variable domain is SAVISQKPSRDICQRGTSLTIQCQVDSQVTMMFWYRQQPGQSLTLIATANQGSEATYESGFVIDKFPISRPNLTFSTLTVSNMSPEDSSIYLCSVDTLLTGTEAFFGQGTRLTVV.

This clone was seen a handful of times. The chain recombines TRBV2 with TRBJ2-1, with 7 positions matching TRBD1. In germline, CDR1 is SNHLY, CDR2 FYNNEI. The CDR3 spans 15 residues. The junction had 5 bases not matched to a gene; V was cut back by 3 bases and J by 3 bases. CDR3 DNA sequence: TGTGCCAGCAGTGACCCGGGACAGAACTACAATGAGCAGTTCTTC. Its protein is CASSDPGQNYNEQFF.

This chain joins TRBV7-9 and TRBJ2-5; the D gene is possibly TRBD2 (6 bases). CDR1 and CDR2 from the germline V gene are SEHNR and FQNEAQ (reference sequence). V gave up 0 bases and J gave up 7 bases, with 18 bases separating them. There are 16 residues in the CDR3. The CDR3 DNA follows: TGTGCCAGCAGCTTAGCTGTAGGGGCGACGGAGGGGACCCAGTACTTC. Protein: CASSLAVGATEGTQYF.

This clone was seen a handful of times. The CDR3 sequence: CASSLVGGETDTQYF. CDR3 DNA: TGCGCCAGCAGCTTGGTCGGCGGAGAAACAGATACGCAGTATTTT. V gene TRBV5-1 combines with J gene TRBJ2-3; D ambiguous. The germline gives CDR1 SGHRS, CDR2 YFSETQ. V was pared by 0 bases and J by 3 bases, with 11 bases between. This CDR3 is built from 15 residues.

CDR3 amino acids: CASSATGREAFF. CDR3 DNA sequence: TGTGCCAGCAGTGCGACTGGGAGGGAGGCTTTCTTT. The J gene is TRBJ1-1, the V gene TRBV6-1; D gene unclear. Germline assignment: CDR1 MNHNS and CDR2 SASEGT. The ends were cut back, 4 bases at V and 11 bases at J, with 14 bases in the middle. CDR3 length: 12 residues.

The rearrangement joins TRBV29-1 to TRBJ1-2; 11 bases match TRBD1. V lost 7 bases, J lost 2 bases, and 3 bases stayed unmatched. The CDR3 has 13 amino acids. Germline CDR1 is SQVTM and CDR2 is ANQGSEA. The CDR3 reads CSDGTGGNYGYTF. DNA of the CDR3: TGCAGCGACGGGACAGGGGGAAACTATGGCTACACCTTC.